The clone carrying this TCR beta chain has only one observation. Its target is not known. TCRdb's copy holds only in-frame clones and misses some; the assay was immunoSEQ multiplex PCR. The sample holds approximately 150,000 clones; 88% are singletons and the top ten take about 4.7%. This specimen belongs to a study of lymphopenia after photon versus proton radiotherapy. Study-level findings and limits: Larger post-nadir TCR diversity loss correlated inversely with survival in deceased patients. Only patients who died were analyzed for survival; proton advantage is unproven.

This TCR was recovered from a man aged 50 or older with gastric cancer. The specimen comprised peripheral blood, sampled from a patient treated with photon-based radiotherapy.

CDR3 in DNA: TGTGCCAGCAGCACACGACTAGCGGGGACCTACAATGAGCAGTTCTTC. Its translation: CASSTRLAGTYNEQFF. The J gene is TRBJ2-1, the V gene TRBV5-4; 11 bases match TRBD2. Germline CDR1 SGHNT, CDR2 YYREEE (reference sequence). V was pared by 4 bases and J by 2 bases, with 5 bases of the junction left unmatched. CDR3 length equals 16 residues. Complete variable domain (other parts from reference TRBV5-4 and TRBJ2-1): ETGVTQSPTHLIKTRGQQVTLRCSSQSGHNTVSWYQQALGQGPQFIFQYYREEENGRGNFPPRFSGLQFPNYSSELNVNALELDDSALYLCASSTRLAGTYNEQFFGPGTRLTVL.